These 3 T cell receptor beta chains share one sample of origin, sequenced in a study of T cell responses to AZD1222 COVID-19 vaccine. Clones were read by immunoSEQ multiplex PCR, and TCRdb kept only the in-frame ones, dropping some. This sample carries 150,000 or so clones, around 92% of them seen once, and the ten largest clones take 1.5% to 2%. The material sequenced was peripheral blood, taken on day 0 of AZD1222 vaccination. The receptor source for this set is an adult in good health.

The rearrangement joins TRBV6-5 to TRBJ1-2; 9 bases agree with TRBD1. This CDR3 has 12 residues. With V trimmed by 10 bases and J by 7 bases, 7 bases remained unmatched. The germline V gene encodes CDR1 MNHEY and CDR2 SVGAGI. This CDR3 is CATLQGAFGYTF. CDR3 DNA sequence: TGTGCCACCCTACAGGGGGCTTTTGGCTACACCTTC.

This chain uses TRBV7-2 with TRBJ2-7; TRBD2 agrees at 11 bases. CDR1 and CDR2 (germline): SGHTA, FQGNSA. The CDR3 totals 15 residues. J lost 2 bases, V lost 5 bases, and 5 bases had no gene match. The CDR3 DNA follows: TGTGCCAGCAGCCACACTAGCGGGGGACCCTACGAGCAGTACTTC. This encodes CASSHTSGGPYEQYF.

CDR3 coding DNA: TGTGCCAGCAGCTTAATGGCGGGGGGGCGGTCAGATACGCAGTATTTT. It translates to CASSLMAGGRSDTQYF. The chain couples TRBV7-8 to TRBJ2-3, with TRBD2 matching 9 bases. Losses at the gene ends were 2 bases for V and 4 bases for J; bases not matched to a gene: 7. Germline CDR1 SGHVS, CDR2 FQNEAQ. The CDR3 is 16 residues long.